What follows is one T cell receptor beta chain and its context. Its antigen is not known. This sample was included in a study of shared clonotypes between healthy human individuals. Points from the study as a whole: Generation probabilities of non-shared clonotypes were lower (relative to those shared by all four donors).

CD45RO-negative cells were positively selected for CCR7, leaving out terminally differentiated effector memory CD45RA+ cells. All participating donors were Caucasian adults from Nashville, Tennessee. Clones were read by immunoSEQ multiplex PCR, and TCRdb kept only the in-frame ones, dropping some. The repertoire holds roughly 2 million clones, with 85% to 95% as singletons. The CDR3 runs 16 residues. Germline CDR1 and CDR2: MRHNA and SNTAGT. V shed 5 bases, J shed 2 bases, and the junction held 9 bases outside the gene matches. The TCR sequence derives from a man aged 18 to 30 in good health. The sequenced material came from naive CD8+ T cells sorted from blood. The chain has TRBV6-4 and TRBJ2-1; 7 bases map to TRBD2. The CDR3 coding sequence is TGTGCCAGCAGTAAAGCGGGGACCTCTACCTACAATGAGCAGTTCTTC. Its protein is CASSKAGTSTYNEQFF.